Listed below are T cell receptor beta chains from one sample, sequenced in a study of tumor and adjacent non-tumor tissue in lung cancer. A single record per CDR3 protein comes from TCRdb applying MiXCR to the multiplex PCR reads. Counted here are about 50,000 distinct CDR3 sequences, around two thirds occurring once; the ten biggest clones make up roughly 25%. The sequenced sample was distant non-tumor lung tissue. Source of these receptors: a woman aged 60-75 years with non-small cell lung cancer. Each CDR3 is given with its conserved first and last residue. A D gene is named only where the DNA matches it firmly. Clone size is stated in some rows and not others, as once, few, many or a class when expanded.

V gene	D gene	J gene	clone size	CDR3 DNA	CDR3 protein
TRBV29-1	.	TRBJ2-3	.	TGCAGCGTTGAGGCAGGGAGCATAGATACGCAGTATTTT	CSVEAGSIDTQYF
TRBV6-2/TRBV6-3	.	TRBJ1-5	.	TGTACCAGCAGTTACTCGCGAGGGGGGGGAAATCAGTCCCAGCATTTT	CTSSYSRGGGNQSQHF
TRBV7-8	TRBD2	TRBJ2-1	.	TGTGTCAGCAGCCCCCCAGGGACTAGCGTGCAGTTCTTC	CVSSPPGTSVQFF
TRBV25-1	.	TRBJ2-2	many	TGTGCCAGCAGCGAATTACAGGGGAACACCGGGGAGCTGTTTTTT	CASSELQGNTGELFF
TRBV29-1	TRBD1	TRBJ1-2	.	TGCAGCGTTGCCCCCCCCTTCGCTGCAGGGGGCGTCAGGGGCTACATCTTC	CSVAPPFAAGGVRGYIF
TRBV11-2	TRBD1	TRBJ1-5	.	TGTGCCAGCAACTTCGGGGACAGGGGCAATCAGTCCCAGCATTTT	CASNFGDRGNQSQHF
TRBV4-3	TRBD1	TRBJ2-2	.	TGCGCCAGCAGCCAAGAGGAAGGGACAGCCACTAACATCGGGGTGCTGTTTTTT	CASSQEEGTATNIGVLFF
TRBV4-3	.	TRBJ2-7	few	TGCGCCAGTAACCAAGGAGAACGGGGGAGCTCCTACGAGCAGTACTTC	CASNQGERGSSYEQYF
TRBV11-2	.	TRBJ2-7	.	TGTGCCAGTAGCCGCGAGATTATGCGCGAGCAGTACTTC	CASSREIMREQYF
TRBV11-3	.	TRBJ2-5	.	TGTGCCACCAGCTTGTTCGGGTCCAGTACCCTACAAGAGACCCAGTACTTC	CATSLFGSSTLQETQYF
TRBV5-6	TRBD1	TRBJ1-5	.	TGTGCCAGCAGCTCACGGAGGACAGGGCGTTCCCTTAGTAATCAGCCCCGGCATTTT	CASSSRRTGRSLSNQPRHF
TRBV6-2/TRBV6-3	.	TRBJ2-4	.	TGTGCTAGCAGTTACGATGTCCAAAGCATTCAGCACTTC	CASSYDVQSIQHF
TRBV6-5	.	TRBJ2-6	many	TGTGCCAGCAGTTACGCCTCTGGGGCCAACGTCCTGACTTTC	CASSYASGANVLTF
TRBV12-3/TRBV12-4	TRBD2	TRBJ2-3	.	TGTGCCAGCAGAACTGGGACTAGCGCTAGAGATACGCGGTATTTT	CASRTGTSARDTRYF
TRBV10-1	TRBD1	TRBJ2-5	.	TGCGCCAGCTCGGGACAGGGTGAGGAGACCCAGTACTTC	CASSGQGEETQYF
TRBV11-2	TRBD2	TRBJ2-1	medium-sized	TGTGCCAGCAGCTCTATTAGCGGGAGAATCACGAATGAGCAGTTCTTC	CASSSISGRITNEQFF
TRBV4-1	TRBD2	TRBJ2-7	.	TGTACCAGCAGTCAAACTAGCGGGAGACAATACGAGCAGTACTTC	CTSSQTSGRQYEQYF
TRBV6-1	.	TRBJ2-5	few	TGTGCCAGCAGTGAAAATACAGGACAAGAGACCCAGTACTTC	CASSENTGQETQYF
TRBV12-3/TRBV12-4	.	TRBJ2-3	.	TGTGCCAGCAGGTCTGGGTGGGGAGGCCCTTTCACAGATACGCAGTATTTT	CASRSGWGGPFTDTQYF
TRBV4-2	.	TRBJ1-5	.	TGTGCCAGCAGCCAAGATCTTCCCGGGTATAGCGATCAACCCCAGCATTTT	CASSQDLPGYSDQPQHF
TRBV20-1	.	TRBJ2-3	.	TGTAGTGCTCTCGAGACACTTAGCACAGATATGCAGTATTTT	CSALETLSTDMQYF
TRBV6-2/TRBV6-3	.	TRBJ2-2	.	TGTGACAGCAGTCACATCCAACAGAGGGCCAACACCGGGGAGCTGTTTTTT	CDSSHIQQRANTGELFF
TRBV7-3	.	TRBJ2-3	.	TGTGCCAGCAGCTTAATAGGGGGGTCAGATACGCAGTATTTT	CASSLIGGSDTQYF
TRBV6-6	.	TRBJ2-7	.	TGTGCGAGCAGTACGCAACAGGGCTACGAGAGGTACTTC	CASSTQQGYERYF
TRBV7-2	.	TRBJ2-4	once	TGTGCCAGCTGCTTAGACGGGAACACACAAAACATTCAGTACTTC	CASCLDGNTQNIQYF
TRBV28	TRBD1	TRBJ1-2	.	TGTGCCAGCACCATTCTCCCCATCTCTGACAGGGAAGACTATGGCTACACCTTC	CASTILPISDREDYGYTF
TRBV28	.	TRBJ1-2	many	TGTGCCAGCAGTTTCCCTTCGGAGACAGACCTCTATGGCTACACCTTC	CASSFPSETDLYGYTF
TRBV5-4	.	TRBJ2-5	medium-sized	TGTGCCAGCAGCTTCACAGAGACCCAGTACTTC	CASSFTETQYF
TRBV29-1	.	TRBJ1-5	.	TGCAGCGTTGCTAAGAACTCAGGGCCTAAACAGTCCCAGCATTTT	CSVAKNSGPKQSQHF
TRBV6-2/TRBV6-3	.	TRBJ1-1	.	TGTGCCAGCAGATACTCGAGGGGGGTTCCTGAAGTTTTCTTC	CASRYSRGVPEVFF
TRBV12-3/TRBV12-4	TRBD1	TRBJ2-4	.	TGTGTCAGCAGTTTTGGGGGACAGGTAACCAAAAACATTCAGTACTTC	CVSSFGGQVTKNIQYF
TRBV11-1	.	TRBJ1-2	.	TGTGCCAGTAGCGAAAGCGGGTCTATTACTAACACCTTC	CASSESGSITNTF
TRBV11-2	TRBD1	TRBJ2-3	.	TGTGCCAGCAGCTTGGGACCGGGACAGTCTACAAATACGCAGTATTTT	CASSLGPGQSTNTQYF
TRBV14	.	TRBJ2-1	.	TGTGCCAGCAGCCTAGGGGCGGCGGTGCGGCACAATGAGCAGTTTTTC	CASSLGAAVRHNEQFF
TRBV11-2	TRBD2	TRBJ2-7	.	TGTGCCAATAGCAATAACGGGGGGGCCGTCGAGCAGTACTTC	CANSNNGGAVEQYF
TRBV4-3	.	TRBJ2-1	.	TGCACCAGCAGCCAAGGTCCAAGGGGGATGAATGAGCAGTTCTTC	CTSSQGPRGMNEQFF
TRBV28	.	TRBJ2-5	many	TGTGCCAGCAGTTCGCACAGGGCGGAAGGGTCTAACCAAGAGACCCAGTACTTC	CASSSHRAEGSNQETQYF
TRBV5-6	.	TRBJ2-5	.	TGTGCCAGCAGCAGCACCGGGCCGGGGGAGACCCAGTACTTC	CASSSTGPGETQYF
TRBV20-1	.	TRBJ1-6	.	TGCAGTGCTCGGTCAGGGTACATAGAAAATTCACCCCTTCACTTT	CSARSGYIENSPLHF
TRBV13	.	TRBJ2-5	.	TGTGCCAACAGCAATAGACCGGGGCCACAAGAGACCCAGTACTTC	CANSNRPGPQETQYF
TRBV6-1	TRBD2	TRBJ2-1	.	TGTGTCAGTAGTAAAAGGAGGACTAGCGGGACCAGCTCCTACAATGAGCAGTTCTTC	CVSSKRRTSGTSSYNEQFF
TRBV29-1	.	TRBJ2-3	.	TGCAGCGTTGCTCAGGGGGGAGATACGCAGTATTTT	CSVAQGGDTQYF
TRBV6-2/TRBV6-3	.	TRBJ2-2	.	TGTGCCAGCTCTTCTGAGCAGTTCGAAGGGACCGGGGAGCTGTTTTTT	CASSSEQFEGTGELFF
TRBV2	.	TRBJ2-7	.	TGTGCCAGCAGTGAAATTAGGGAATTCCACGAGCAGTACTTC	CASSEIREFHEQYF
TRBV20-1	TRBD1	TRBJ1-2	.	TGCAGTGCTAAGGGACAGCTCGAAAACTATGGCTACGCCTTC	CSAKGQLENYGYAF
TRBV10-3	.	TRBJ1-4	.	TGTGCCATCAACAACCCAAGGGAGGAAAAACAGTTTTTT	CAINNPREEKQFF
TRBV29-1	.	TRBJ2-2	.	TGCAGCGTTCTGAAGGGGCATGGCGGGGAGCTGTTTTTT	CSVLKGHGGELFF
TRBV11-1	.	TRBJ1-1	few	TGTGCCAGCAGCTCGAGCGGTACAAACACTGAAGCTTTCTTT	CASSSSGTNTEAFF
TRBV6-6	.	TRBJ2-2	.	TGTGCCAGCAGTCCCTGGCAGGGACGACGCCACGTCCCGAACACCCGGGAGCCGTTTTTT	CASSPWQGRRHVPNTREPFF
TRBV4-3	TRBD1	TRBJ2-7	.	TGCGCCAGCAACCAAGTCACAGGGGGCTATGAGCAGTACTTC	CASNQVTGGYEQYF
TRBV28	.	TRBJ2-6	.	TGTGCCAGGACTCCCCGCACAATTTTCTCTGAGGCCAACGTCCTGACTTTC	CARTPRTIFSEANVLTF